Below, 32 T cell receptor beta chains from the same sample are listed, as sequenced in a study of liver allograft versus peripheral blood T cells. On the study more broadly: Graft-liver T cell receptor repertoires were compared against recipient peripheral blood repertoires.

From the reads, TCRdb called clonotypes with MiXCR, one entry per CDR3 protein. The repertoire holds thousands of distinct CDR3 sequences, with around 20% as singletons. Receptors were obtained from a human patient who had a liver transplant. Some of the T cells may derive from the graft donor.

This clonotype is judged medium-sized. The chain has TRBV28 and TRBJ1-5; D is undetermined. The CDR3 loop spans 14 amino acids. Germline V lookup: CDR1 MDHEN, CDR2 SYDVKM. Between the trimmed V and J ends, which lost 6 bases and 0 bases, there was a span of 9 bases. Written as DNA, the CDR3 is TGTGCCAGCAGCTTGGGCGTTAGCAATCAGCCCCAGCATTTT. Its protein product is CASSLGVSNQPQHF. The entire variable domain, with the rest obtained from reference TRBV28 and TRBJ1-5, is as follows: DVKVTQSSRYLVKRTGEKVFLECVQDMDHENMFWYRQDPGLGLRLIYFSYDVKMKEKGDIPEGYSVSREKKERFSLILESASTNQTSMYLCASSLGVSNQPQHFGDGTRLSIL.

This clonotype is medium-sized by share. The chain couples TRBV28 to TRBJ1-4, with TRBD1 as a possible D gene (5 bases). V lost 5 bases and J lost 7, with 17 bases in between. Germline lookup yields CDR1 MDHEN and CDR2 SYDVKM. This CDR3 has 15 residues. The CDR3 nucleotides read TGTGCCAGCAGTCCTATGAAGCAGGGCCCTGAAAAACTGTTTTTT. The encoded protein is CASSPMKQGPEKLFF.

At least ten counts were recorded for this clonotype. CDR3 sequence: CAWSVPPYSNQPQHF. The CDR3 DNA reads as TGTGCCTGGAGTGTTCCCCCGTATAGCAATCAGCCCCAGCATTTT. This chain uses TRBV30 with TRBJ1-5; no clear D gene. V dropped 0 bases and J dropped 0 bases, with 9 bases sitting between them. Germline values: CDR1 GTSNPN, CDR2 SVGIG (reference sequence). The CDR3 spans 15 residues.

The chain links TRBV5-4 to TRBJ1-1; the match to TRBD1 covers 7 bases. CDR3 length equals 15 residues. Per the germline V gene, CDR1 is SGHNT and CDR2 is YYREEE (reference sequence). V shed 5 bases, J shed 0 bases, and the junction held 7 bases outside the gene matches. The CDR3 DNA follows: TGTGCCAGCAGTCAACAGGGGATAATGAACACTGAAGCTTTCTTT. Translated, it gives CASSQQGIMNTEAFF.

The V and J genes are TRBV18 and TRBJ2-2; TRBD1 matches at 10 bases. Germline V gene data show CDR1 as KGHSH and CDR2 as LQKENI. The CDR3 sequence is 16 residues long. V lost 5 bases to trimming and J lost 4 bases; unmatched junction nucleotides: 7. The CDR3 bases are TGTGCCAGCTCAACATCCGGGACAGGGGCCACCGGGGAGCTGTTTTTT. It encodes CASSTSGTGATGELFF.

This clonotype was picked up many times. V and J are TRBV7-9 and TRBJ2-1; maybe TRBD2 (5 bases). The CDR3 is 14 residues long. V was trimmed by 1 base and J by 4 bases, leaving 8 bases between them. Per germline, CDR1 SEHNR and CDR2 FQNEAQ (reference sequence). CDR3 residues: CASSLGGGYNEQFF. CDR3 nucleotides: TGTGCCAGCAGCTTAGGCGGCGGGTACAATGAGCAGTTCTTC.

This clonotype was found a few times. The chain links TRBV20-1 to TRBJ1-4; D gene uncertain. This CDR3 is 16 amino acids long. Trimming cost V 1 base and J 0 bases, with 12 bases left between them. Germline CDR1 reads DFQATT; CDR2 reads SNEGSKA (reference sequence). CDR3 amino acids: CSARAATATTNEKLFF. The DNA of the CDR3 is TGCAGTGCTAGAGCGGCGACGGCTACAACTAATGAAAAACTGTTTTTT.

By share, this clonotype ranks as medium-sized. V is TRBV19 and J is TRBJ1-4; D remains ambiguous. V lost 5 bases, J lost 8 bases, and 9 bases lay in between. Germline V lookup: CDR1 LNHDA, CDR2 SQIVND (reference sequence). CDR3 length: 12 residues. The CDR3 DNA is TGTGCCAGTAGTGGCAGAGGGGAAAAACTGTTTTTT. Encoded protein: CASSGRGEKLFF.

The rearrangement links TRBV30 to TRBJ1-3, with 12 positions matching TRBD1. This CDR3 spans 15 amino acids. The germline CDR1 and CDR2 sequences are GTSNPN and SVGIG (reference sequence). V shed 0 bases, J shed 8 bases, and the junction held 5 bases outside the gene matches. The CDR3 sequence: CAWSVAGTGGHTIYF. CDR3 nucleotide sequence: TGTGCCTGGAGTGTGGCCGGGACAGGGGGCCACACCATATATTTT.

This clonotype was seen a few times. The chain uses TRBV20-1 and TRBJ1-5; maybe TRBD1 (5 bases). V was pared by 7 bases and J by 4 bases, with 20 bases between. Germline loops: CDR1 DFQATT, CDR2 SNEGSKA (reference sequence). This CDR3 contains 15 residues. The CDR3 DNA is TGCAGTGTCCCCCCCCCCGGGCGGGGGAATCAGCCCCAGCATTTT. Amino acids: CSVPPPGRGNQPQHF.

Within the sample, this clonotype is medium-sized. Here the CDR3 reads CSVGGMNTEAFF. The DNA for the CDR3 is TGCAGCGTTGGGGGTATGAACACTGAAGCTTTCTTT. The chain is built from TRBV29-1 and TRBJ1-1; D remains ambiguous. The germline V gene has CDR1 SQVTM and CDR2 ANQGSEA. There are 12 residues in the CDR3. V was clipped by 4 bases and J by 0 bases, with 6 bases between them.

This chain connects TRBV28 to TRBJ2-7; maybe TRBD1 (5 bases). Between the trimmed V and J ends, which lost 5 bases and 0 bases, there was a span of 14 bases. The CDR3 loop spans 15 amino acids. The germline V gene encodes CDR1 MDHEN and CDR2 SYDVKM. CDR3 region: CASSNTGSHSYEQYF. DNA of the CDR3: TGTGCCAGCAGTAACACAGGATCCCACTCCTACGAGCAGTACTTC.

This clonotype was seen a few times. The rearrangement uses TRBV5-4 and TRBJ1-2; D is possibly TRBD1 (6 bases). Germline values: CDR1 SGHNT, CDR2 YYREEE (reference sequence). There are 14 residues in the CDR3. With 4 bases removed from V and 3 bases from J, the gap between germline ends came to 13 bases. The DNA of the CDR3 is TGTGCCAGCAGCGAGCAGGGGAGACACTATGGCTACACCTTC. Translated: CASSEQGRHYGYTF.

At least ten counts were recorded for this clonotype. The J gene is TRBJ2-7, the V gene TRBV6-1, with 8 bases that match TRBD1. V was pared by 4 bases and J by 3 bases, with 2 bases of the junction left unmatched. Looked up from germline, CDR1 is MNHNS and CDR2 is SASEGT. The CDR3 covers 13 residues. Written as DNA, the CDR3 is TGTGCCAGCAGTGCAGGGGGCGTCTACGAGCAGTACTTC. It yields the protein CASSAGGVYEQYF.

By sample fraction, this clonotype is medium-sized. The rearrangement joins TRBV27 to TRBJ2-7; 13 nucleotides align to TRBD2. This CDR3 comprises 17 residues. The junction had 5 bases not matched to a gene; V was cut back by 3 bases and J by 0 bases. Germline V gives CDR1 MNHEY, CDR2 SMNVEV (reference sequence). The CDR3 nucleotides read TGTGCCAGCAGTTTCGCCCGGACTAGCGGGGGCTCCTACGAGCAGTACTTC. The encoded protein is CASSFARTSGGSYEQYF.

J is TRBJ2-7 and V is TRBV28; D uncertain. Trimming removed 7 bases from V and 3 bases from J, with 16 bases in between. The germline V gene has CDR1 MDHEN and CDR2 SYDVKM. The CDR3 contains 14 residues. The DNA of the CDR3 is TGTGCCAGCATTCCGACGGGCCCCGGCTACGAGCAGTACTTC. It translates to CASIPTGPGYEQYF.

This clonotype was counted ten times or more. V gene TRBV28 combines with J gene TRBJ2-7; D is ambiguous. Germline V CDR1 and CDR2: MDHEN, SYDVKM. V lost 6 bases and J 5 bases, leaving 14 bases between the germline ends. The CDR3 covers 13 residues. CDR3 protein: CASSPSLGDEQYF. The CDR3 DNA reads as TGTGCCAGCAGCCCCAGTTTAGGTGACGAGCAGTACTTC.

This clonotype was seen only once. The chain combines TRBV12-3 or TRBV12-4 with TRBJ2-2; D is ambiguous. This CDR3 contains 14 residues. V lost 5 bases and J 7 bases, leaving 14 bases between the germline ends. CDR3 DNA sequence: TGTGCCAGCAGTATAGACCAGGAAGGCGGGGAGCTGTTTTTT. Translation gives CASSIDQEGGELFF.

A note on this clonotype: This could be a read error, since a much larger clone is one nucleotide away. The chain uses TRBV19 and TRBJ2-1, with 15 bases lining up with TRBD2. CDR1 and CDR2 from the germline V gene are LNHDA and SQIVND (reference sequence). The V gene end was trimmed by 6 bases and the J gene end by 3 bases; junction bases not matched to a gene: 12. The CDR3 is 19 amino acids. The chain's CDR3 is CASRRTSGGARSYYNEQFF. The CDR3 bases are TGTGCCAGTAGACGGACTAGCGGGGGGGCCCGAAGCTACTACAATGAGCAGTTCTTC.

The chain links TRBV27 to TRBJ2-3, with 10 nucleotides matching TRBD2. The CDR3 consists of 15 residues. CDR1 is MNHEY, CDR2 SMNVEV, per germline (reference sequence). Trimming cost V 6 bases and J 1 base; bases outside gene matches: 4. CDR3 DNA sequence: TGTGCCAGCAGCTTTGGACTAGCGGGCACAGATACGCAGTATTTT. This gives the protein CASSFGLAGTDTQYF.

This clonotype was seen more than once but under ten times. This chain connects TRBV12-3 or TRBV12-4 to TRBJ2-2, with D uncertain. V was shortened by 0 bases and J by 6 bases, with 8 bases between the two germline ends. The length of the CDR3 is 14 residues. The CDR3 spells CASSLASWAGELFF. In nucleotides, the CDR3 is TGTGCCAGCAGTTTAGCAAGCTGGGCCGGGGAGCTGTTTTTT.

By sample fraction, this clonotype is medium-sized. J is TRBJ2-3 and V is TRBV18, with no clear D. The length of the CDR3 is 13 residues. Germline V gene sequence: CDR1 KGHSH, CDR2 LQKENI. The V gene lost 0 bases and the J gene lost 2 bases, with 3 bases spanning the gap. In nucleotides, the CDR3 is TGTGCCAGCTCACCACCGTCCACAGATACGCAGTATTTT. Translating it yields CASSPPSTDTQYF.

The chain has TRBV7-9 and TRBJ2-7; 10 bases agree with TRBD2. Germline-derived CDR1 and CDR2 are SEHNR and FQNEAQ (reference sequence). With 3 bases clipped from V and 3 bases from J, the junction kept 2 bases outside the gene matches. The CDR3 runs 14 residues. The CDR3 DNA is TGTGCCAGCAGCTTTACTAGCGGGGACTACGAGCAGTACTTC. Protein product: CASSFTSGDYEQYF. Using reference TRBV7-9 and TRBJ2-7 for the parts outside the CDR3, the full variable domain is DTGVSQNPRHKITKRGQNVTFRCDPISEHNRLYWYRQTLGQGPEFLTYFQNEAQLEKSRLLSDRFSAERPKGSFSTLEIQRTEQGDSAMYLCASSFTSGDYEQYFGPGTRLTVT.

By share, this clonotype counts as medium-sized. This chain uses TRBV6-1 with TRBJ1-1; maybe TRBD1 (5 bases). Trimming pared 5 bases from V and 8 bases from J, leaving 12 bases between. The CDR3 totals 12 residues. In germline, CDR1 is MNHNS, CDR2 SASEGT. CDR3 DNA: TGTGCCAGCAGTCGGAACTGGGGCGAAGCTTTCTTT. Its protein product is CASSRNWGEAFF.

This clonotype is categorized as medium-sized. This CDR3 reads CASSACGSNQPQHF. CDR3 DNA: TGTGCCAGCAGCGCGTGCGGTAGCAATCAGCCCCAGCATTTT. The chain joins TRBV6-9 to TRBJ1-5; D unclear. V lost 6 bases and J lost 0, with 9 bases in between. CDR3 length equals 14 residues. CDR1 is MNHGY, CDR2 SVAAGI, per germline.

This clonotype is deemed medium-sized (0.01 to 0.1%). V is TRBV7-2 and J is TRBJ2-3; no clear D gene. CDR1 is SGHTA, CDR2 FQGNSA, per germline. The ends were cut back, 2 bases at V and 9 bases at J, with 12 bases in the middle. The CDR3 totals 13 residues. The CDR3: CASSLKALETQYF. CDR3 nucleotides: TGTGCCAGCAGCTTAAAAGCGTTGGAAACGCAGTATTTT.

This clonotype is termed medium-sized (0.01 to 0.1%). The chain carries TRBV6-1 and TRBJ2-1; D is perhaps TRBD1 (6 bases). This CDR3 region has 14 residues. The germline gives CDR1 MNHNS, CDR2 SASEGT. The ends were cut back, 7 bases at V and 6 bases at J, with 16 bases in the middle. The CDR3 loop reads CASIGGGAGNEQFF. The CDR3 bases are TGTGCCAGCATCGGTGGGGGCGCCGGCAATGAGCAGTTCTTC.

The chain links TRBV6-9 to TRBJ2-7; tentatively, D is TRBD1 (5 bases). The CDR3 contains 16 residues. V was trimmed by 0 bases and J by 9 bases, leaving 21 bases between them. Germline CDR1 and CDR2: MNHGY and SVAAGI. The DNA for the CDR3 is TGTGCCAGCAGTTATTCGATTGCTCAGGACCTAAGGGGGCAGTACTTC. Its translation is CASSYSIAQDLRGQYF.

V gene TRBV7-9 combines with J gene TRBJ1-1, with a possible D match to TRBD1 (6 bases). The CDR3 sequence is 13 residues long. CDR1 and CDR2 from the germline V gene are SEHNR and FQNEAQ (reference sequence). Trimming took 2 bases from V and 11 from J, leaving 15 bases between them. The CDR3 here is CASSLPPPTGAFF. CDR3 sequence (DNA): TGTGCCAGCAGCTTACCCCCGCCTACAGGGGCTTTCTTT.

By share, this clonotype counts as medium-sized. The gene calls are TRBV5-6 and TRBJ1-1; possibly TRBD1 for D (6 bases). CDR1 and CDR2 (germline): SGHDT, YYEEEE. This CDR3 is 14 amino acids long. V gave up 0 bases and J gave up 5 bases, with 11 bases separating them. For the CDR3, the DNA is TGTGCCAGCAGCTTGGCACAGGGAGGAACTGAAGCTTTCTTT. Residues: CASSLAQGGTEAFF.

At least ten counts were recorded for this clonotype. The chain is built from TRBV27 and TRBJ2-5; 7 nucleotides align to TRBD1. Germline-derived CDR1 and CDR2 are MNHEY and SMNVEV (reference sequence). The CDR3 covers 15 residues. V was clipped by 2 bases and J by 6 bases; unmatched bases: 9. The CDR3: CASSLQGVYLKTQYF. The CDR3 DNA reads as TGTGCCAGCAGTTTACAGGGGGTGTATCTGAAGACCCAGTACTTC.

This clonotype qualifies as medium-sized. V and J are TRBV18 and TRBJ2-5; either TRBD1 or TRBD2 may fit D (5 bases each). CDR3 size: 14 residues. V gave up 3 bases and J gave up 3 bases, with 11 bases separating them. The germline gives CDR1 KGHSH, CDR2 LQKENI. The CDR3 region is CASSPWDGKETQYF. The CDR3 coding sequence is TGTGCCAGCTCACCTTGGGACGGTAAAGAGACCCAGTACTTC.